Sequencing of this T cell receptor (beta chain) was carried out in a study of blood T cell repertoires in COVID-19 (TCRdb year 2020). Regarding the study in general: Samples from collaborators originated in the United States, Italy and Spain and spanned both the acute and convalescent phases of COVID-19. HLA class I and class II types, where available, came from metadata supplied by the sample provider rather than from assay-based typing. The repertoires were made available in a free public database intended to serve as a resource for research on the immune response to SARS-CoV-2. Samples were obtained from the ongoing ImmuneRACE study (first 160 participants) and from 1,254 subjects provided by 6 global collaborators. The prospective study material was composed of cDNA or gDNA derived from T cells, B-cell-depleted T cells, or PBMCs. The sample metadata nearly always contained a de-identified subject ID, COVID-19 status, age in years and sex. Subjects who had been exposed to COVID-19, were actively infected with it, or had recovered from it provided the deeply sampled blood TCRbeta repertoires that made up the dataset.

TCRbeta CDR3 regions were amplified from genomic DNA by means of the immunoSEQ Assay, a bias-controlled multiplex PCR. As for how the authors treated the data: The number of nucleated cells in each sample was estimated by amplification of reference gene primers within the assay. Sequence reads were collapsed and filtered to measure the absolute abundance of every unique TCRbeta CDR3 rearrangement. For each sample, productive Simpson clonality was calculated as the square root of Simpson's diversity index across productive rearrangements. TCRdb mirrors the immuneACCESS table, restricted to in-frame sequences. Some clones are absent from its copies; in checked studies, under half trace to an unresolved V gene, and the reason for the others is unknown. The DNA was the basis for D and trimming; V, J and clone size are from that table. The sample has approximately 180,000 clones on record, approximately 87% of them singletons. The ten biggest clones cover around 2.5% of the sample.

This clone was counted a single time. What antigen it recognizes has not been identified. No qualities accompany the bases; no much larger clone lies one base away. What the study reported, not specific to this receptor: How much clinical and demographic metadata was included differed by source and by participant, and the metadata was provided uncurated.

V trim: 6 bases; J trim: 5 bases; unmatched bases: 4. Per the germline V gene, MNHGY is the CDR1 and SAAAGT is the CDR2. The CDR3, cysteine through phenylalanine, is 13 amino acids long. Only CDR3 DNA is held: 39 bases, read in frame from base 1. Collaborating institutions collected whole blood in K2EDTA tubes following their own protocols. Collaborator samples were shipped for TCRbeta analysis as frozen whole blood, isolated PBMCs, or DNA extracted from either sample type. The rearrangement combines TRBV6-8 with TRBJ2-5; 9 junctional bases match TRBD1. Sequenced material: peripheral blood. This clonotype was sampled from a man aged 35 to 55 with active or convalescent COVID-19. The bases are TGTGCCAGCAGACTGACAGGGGGTGAGACCCAGTACTTC. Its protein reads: CASRLTGGETQYF.